Here is one TCR beta chain with its context. Its antigen is unknown. This CDR3 spans 11 amino acids. Germline lookup yields CDR1 MNHEY and CDR2 SMNVEV (reference sequence). The V end was cut by 0 bases, the J end by 7 bases, with 0 bases between. The data stem from a study of siplizumab effects on memory and regulatory T cells. Study-level points and caveats: Tregs proliferating in siplizumab cultures lacked confirmation of their suppressive function. The apparent diversity of naive T cells exceeded that of memory cells, and naive T cells seemed to make a major contribution to the alloresponse. In controls, roughly 25% of mappable alloreactive CD4+ clones were Treg-derived on average, versus about 64% with siplizumab.

Some clones are missing from TCRdb's copy, which holds only in-frame ones; the method was immunoSEQ multiplex PCR. The sample consists of more than 95,000 clones, roughly 91% of them appearing once. The chain couples TRBV27 to TRBJ2-2; D is uncertain. This TCR derives from a human donor in good health. Material: CD4+ T cells sorted from blood. CDR3 bases: TGTGCCAGCAGTTTATCCGGGGAGCTGTTTTTT. As protein: CASSLSGELFF.